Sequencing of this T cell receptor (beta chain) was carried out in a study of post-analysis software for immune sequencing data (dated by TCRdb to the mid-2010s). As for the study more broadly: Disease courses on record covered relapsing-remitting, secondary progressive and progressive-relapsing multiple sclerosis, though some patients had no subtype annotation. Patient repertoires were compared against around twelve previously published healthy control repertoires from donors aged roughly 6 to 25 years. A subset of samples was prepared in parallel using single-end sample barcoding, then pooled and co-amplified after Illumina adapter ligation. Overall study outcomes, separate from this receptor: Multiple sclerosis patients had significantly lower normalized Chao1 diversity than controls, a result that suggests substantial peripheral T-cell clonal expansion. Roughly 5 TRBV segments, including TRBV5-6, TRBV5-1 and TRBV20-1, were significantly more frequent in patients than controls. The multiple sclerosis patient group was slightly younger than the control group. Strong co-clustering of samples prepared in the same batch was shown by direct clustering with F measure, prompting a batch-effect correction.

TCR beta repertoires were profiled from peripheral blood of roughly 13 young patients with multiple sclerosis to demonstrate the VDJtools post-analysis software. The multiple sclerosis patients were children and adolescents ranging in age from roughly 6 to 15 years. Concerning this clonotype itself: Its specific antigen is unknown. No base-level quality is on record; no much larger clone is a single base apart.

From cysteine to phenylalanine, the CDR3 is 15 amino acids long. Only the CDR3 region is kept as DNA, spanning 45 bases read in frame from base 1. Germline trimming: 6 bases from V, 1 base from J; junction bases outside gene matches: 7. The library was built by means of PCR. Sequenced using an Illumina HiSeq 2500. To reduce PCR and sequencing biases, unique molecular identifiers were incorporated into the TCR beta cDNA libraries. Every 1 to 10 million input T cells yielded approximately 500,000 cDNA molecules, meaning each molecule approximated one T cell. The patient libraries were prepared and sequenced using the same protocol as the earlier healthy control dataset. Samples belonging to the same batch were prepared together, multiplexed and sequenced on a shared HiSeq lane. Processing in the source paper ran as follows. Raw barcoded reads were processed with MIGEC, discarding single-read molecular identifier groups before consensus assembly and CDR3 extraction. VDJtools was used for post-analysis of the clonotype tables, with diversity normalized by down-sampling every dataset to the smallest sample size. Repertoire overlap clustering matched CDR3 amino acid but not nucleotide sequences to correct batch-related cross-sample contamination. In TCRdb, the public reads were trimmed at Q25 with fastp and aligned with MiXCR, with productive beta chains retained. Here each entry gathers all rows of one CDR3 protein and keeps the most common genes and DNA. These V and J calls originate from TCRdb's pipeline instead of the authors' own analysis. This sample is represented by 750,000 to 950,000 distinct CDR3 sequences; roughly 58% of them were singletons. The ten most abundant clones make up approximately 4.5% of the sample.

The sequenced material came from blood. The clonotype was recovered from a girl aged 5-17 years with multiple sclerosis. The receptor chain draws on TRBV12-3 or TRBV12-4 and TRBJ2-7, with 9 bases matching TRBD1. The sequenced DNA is TGTGCCAGCAGAACGGACAGGGGTTTTTCCTACGAGCAGTACTTC. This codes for CASRTDRGFSYEQYF.